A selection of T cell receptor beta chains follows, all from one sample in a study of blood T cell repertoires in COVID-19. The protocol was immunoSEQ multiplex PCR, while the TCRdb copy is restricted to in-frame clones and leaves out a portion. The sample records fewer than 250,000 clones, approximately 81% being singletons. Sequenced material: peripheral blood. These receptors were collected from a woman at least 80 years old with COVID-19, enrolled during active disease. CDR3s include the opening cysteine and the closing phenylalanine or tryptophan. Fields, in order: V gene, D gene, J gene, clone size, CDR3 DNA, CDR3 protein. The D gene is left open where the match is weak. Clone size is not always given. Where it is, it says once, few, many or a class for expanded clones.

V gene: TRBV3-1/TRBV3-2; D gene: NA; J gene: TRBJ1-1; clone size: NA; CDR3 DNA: TGTGCCAGCAGCCAACCGGGGCCGGGAGGTGAAGCTTTCTTT; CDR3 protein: CASSQPGPGGEAFF
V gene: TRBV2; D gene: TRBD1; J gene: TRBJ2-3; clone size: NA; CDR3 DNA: TGTGCCAGTGACAGGGAATTTGATACGCAGTATTTT; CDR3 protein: CASDREFDTQYF
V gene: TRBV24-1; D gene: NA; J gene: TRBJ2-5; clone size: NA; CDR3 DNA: TGTGCCACCAGTGATCCAGATCGCAGGAAGCAAGAGACCCAGTACTTC; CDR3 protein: CATSDPDRRKQETQYF
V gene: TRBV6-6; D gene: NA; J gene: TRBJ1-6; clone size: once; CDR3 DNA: TGTGCCAGCAGTTTCGGGGATAATTCACCCCTCCACTTT; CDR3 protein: CASSFGDNSPLHF
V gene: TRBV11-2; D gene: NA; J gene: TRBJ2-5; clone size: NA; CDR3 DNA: TGTGCCAGCAGCTCTCGGGGGGCAACAGGGCTCAGTCAACAAGAGACCCAGTACTTC; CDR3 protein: CASSSRGATGLSQQETQYF
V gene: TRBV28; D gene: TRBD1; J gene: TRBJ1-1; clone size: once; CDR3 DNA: TGTGCCAGCGTGAACAGGGGGCTTAAAGCTTTCTTT; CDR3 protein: CASVNRGLKAFF
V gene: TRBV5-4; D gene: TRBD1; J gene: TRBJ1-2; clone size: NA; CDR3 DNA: TGTGCCAGCAGCTACAACAGGGGGAACTATGGCTACACCTTC; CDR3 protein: CASSYNRGNYGYTF
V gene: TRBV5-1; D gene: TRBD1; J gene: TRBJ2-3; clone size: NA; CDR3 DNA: TGCGCCAGCAGCTTGGGGACAGGGTCAGATACGCAGTATTTT; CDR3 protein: CASSLGTGSDTQYF
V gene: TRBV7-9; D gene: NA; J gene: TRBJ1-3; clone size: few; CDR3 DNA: TGTGCCAGCAGCCTCTCTGGAAACACCATATATTTT; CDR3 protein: CASSLSGNTIYF
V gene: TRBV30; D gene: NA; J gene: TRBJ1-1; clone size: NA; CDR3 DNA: TGTGCCTGGAGTGTAGCGGGACTCAACACTGAAGCTTTCTTT; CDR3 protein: CAWSVAGLNTEAFF
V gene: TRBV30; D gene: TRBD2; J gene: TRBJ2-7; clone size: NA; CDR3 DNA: TGTGCCTGGAGTCGGGGGGGCTATCCCGAGCAGTACTTC; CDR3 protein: CAWSRGGYPEQYF
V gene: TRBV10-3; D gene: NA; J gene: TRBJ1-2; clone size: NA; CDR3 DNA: TGTGCCATCAGTGAGTCCCGGGGTAGCTATGGCTACACCTTC; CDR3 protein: CAISESRGSYGYTF
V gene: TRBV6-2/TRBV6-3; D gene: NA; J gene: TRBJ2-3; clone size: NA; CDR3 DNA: TGTGCCAGCAGTTACTCGCGGGAAGGCGATACGCAGTATTTT; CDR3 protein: CASSYSREGDTQYF
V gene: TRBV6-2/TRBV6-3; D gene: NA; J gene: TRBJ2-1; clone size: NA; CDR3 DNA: TGTGCCAGCAGCCCCGGGGTCTCCTACAATGAGCAGTTCTTC; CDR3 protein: CASSPGVSYNEQFF
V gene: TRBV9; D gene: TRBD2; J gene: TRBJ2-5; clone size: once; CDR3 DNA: TGTGCCAGCAGCGTAGCACTAGCGGGGGGAACTCAAGAGACCCAGTACTTC; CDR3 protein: CASSVALAGGTQETQYF
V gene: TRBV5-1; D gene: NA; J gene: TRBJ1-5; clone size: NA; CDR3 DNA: TGCGCCAGCAGCGCAAGGGGAGGTCAGCCCCAGCATTTT; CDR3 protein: CASSARGGQPQHF
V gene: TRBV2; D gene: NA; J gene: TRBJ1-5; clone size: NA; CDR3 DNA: TGTGCCAGCAGTGAAGCAGTTGGCAGTATGCCTAATCAGCCCCAGCATTTT; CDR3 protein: CASSEAVGSMPNQPQHF
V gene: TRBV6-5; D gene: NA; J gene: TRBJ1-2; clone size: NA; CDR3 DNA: TGTGCCAGCACGACACCTTCGCGAGACTATGGCTACACCTTC; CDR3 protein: CASTTPSRDYGYTF
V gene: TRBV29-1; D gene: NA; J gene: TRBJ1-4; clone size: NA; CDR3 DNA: TGCAGCGCCAAGGACAGCCTTAATGAAAAACTGTTTTTT; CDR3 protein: CSAKDSLNEKLFF
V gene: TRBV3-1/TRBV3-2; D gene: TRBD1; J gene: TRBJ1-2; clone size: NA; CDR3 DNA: TGTGCCAGCTACGGGGAAGGGGGCAATTCGGTATCCTATGGCTACACCTTC; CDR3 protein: CASYGEGGNSVSYGYTF
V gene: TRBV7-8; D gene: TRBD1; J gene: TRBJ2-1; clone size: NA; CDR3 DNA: TGTGCCAGCAGCTACCGGGACAGGGTCTACAATGAGCAGTTCTTC; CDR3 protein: CASSYRDRVYNEQFF
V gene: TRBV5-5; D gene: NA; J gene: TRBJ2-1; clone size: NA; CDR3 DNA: TGTGCCAGCAGCCTGAACGACAGAGCTACCTACAATGAGCAGTTCTTC; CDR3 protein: CASSLNDRATYNEQFF
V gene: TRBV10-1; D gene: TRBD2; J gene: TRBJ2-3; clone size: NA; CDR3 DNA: TGCGCCAGCGCCCACGGGGCTAGCGGGGGGCCTAGCACAGATACGCAGTATTTT; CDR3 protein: CASAHGASGGPSTDTQYF
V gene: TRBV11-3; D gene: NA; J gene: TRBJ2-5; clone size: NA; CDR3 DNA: TGTGCCAGCAGCTTAGGAGGGACAAGCGACGGTGGGGCCCAGTACTTC; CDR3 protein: CASSLGGTSDGGAQYF
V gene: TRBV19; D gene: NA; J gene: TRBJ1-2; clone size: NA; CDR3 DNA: TGTGCCAGTAGCTTGGCCAGGGAAGTCGGCGGCTACACCTTC; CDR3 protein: CASSLAREVGGYTF
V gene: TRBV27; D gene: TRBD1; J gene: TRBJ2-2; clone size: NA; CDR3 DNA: TGTGCCAGCAGTGTCCCCCGGACAGGGGCCGGGGAGCTGTTTTTT; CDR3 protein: CASSVPRTGAGELFF
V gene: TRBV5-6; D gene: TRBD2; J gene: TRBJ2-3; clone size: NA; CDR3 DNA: TGTGCCAGCAGCTTGGGCGGGGGGGCAAAAGATACGCAGTATTTT; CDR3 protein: CASSLGGGAKDTQYF
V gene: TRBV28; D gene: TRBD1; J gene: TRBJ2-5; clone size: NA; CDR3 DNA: TGTGCCAGCAGGGCGGACAGGGGGCACACGAAAGAGACCCAGTACTTC; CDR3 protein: CASRADRGHTKETQYF
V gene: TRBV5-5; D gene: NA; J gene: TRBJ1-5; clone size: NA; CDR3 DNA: TGTGCCAGCAGCTTGGGGCCAGTTAGCAATCAGCCCCAGCATTTT; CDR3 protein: CASSLGPVSNQPQHF
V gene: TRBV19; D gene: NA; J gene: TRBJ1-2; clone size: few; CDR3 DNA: TGTGCCAGTAGTGACAGAGCTAACTATGGCTACACCTTC; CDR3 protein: CASSDRANYGYTF
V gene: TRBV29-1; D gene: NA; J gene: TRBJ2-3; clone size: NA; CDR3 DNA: TGCAGCGTTCGGAAGGGAGCGGCGGGCACAGATACGCAGTATTTT; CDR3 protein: CSVRKGAAGTDTQYF
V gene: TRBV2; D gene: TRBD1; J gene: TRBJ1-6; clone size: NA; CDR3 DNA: TGTGCCAGCAGTTCCTCGGGACAGACGAATTCACCCCTCCACTTT; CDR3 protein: CASSSSGQTNSPLHF
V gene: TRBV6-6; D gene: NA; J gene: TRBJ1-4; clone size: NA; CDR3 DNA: TGTGCCAGCAGTTACGACGGGGAGGGGGAAAAACTGTTTTTT; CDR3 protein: CASSYDGEGEKLFF
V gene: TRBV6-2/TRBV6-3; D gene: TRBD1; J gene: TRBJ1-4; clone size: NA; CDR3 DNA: TGTGCCAGCAGCTCCGGACAGGGCGGGAATGAAAAACTGTTTTTT; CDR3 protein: CASSSGQGGNEKLFF
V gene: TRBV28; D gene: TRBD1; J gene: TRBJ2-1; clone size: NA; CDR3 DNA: TGTGCCAGCACCCCTGGGGACAGGTCCTACAATGAGCAGTTCTTC; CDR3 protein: CASTPGDRSYNEQFF
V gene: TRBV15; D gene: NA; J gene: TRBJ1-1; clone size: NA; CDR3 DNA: TGTGCCACCACCGCTTTCCAGGGGAACACTGAAGCTTTCTTT; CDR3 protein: CATTAFQGNTEAFF
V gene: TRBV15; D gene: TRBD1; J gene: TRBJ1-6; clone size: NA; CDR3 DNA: TGTGCCACCAGCAGACCCCCCGACGCCAGGGGGAATTCACCCCTCCACTTT; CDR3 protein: CATSRPPDARGNSPLHF
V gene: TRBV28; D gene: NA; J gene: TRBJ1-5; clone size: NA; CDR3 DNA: TGTGCCAGCACCCCAAGGGGGGGCTTTGGCAATCAGCCCCAGCATTTT; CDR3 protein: CASTPRGGFGNQPQHF
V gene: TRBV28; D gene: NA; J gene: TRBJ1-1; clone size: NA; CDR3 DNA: TGTGCCAGCAGTCAACAGGACCTTTGGGCTGAAGCTTTCTTT; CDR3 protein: CASSQQDLWAEAFF
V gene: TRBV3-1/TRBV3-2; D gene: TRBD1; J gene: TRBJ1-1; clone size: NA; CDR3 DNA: TGTGCCAGCAGCTCTACAGGGGGGGCTGAAGCTTTCTTT; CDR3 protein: CASSSTGGAEAFF
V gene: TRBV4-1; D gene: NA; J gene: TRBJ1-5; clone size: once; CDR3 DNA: TGCGCCAGCAGCCAAGCCCAGGTCGGGACAAATCAGCCCCAGCATTTT; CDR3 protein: CASSQAQVGTNQPQHF
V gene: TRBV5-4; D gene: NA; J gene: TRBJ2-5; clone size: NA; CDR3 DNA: TGTGCCAGCAGCCAGGCAGTAATCCAAGAGACCCAGTACTTC; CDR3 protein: CASSQAVIQETQYF
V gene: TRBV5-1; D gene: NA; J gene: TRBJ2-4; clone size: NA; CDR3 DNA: TGCGCCAGCAGCGAGGGAGGTTTAGGAATTCAGTACTTC; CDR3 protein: CASSEGGLGIQYF
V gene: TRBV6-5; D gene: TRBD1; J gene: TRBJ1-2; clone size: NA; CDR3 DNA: TGTGCCAGCAGTCCCGGGACAGGGGGTTACTATGGCTACACCTTC; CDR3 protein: CASSPGTGGYYGYTF
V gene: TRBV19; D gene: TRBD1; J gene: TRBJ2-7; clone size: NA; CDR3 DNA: TGTGCCAGTAGGATCACCGGGACAGGGGGCTTGTACGAGCAGTACTTC; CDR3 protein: CASRITGTGGLYEQYF